This TCR beta chain comes out of a study of blood T cell repertoires in COVID-19. Study-level background: Samples representing acute and convalescent COVID-19 were sourced from the United States, Italy and Spain. PBMCs, B-cell-depleted T cells, or T cells were the source of the cDNA or gDNA that made up the material.

From germline, CDR1 is GTSNPN and CDR2 SVGIG (reference sequence). The V end lost 8 bases, the J end lost 3 bases, and 19 bases lay between the germline ends. There are 14 residues in the CDR3. Original processing methods: Researchers report that nucleated cell counts were estimated from reference gene primer amplification. The protocol was immunoSEQ multiplex PCR, while the TCRdb copy is restricted to in-frame clones and leaves out a portion. The DNA gave D and trimming, while V, J and clone size come from that table. Among about 100,000 clones listed, approximately 84% were seen once. The source is a human donor in a cohort sampled during active COVID-19. The V call is TRBV30, the J call TRBJ1-2; no definite D call. The sequencing sample was made of peripheral blood. CDR3 in amino acids: CAARTPVVDYGYTF. The CDR3 nucleotides are TGTGCCGCCCGTACCCCGGTTGTTGACTATGGCTACACCTTC.